This T cell receptor (beta chain) was retrieved from a study of T cells after yellow fever vaccination. Between the trimmed V and J ends, which lost 2 bases and 2 bases, there was a span of 11 bases. The CDR3 length is 15 residues. One entry per CDR3 protein results from TCRdb running MiXCR on the 5' RACE reads. Found here are about 510,000 distinct CDR3 sequences, 20% to 25% of them singletons; the top ten hold around 17%. V and J are TRBV23-1 and TRBJ2-3; D is undetermined. TRBV23-1 qualifies as an ORF whose function is uncertain. Here the sequenced sample was PBMCs, taken 21 days after the first yellow fever vaccination. This clonotype was obtained from a man between 18 and 29 years old who received the YFV17D yellow fever vaccine. Written as DNA, the CDR3 is TGCGCCAGCAGTCAAGAGTCCCGAGACACAGATACGCAGTATTTT. Amino acid sequence: CASSQESRDTDTQYF.